The clone carrying this T cell receptor (beta chain) was picked up many times. Its specificity is not known. Library preparation for TCR beta used quantitative 5'-RACE with molecular barcodes. TCRdb used MiXCR to reprocess the 5' RACE reads, holding one entry per CDR3 protein. The sample holds about 240,000 distinct CDR3 sequences, 7.5% to 9% seen once. The entry originates in a study of CD8 T cells in ankylosing spondylitis. Overall study findings and caveats: For ankylosing spondylitis blood, a TCR beta motif of several highly homologous variants appeared characteristic. Disease-linked clones, CD8+, were relatively rare in peripheral blood. From matched ankylosing spondylitis synovial fluid, disease-linked clones were reportedly recovered at significantly enriched levels.

CDR3 length equals 13 residues. Germline V gene sequence: CDR1 SGHKS, CDR2 YYEKEE (reference sequence). The V end lost 4 bases, the J end lost 4 bases, and 11 bases lay between the germline ends. This chain links TRBV5-5 with TRBJ1-2, with D tentatively TRBD1 (6 bases). The clonotype was recovered from a male donor with ankylosing spondylitis or in good health (not recorded which). Specimen: blood, either unsorted or a sorted T cell fraction (not recorded which). The CDR3 here is CASSTGYGYGYTF. In nucleotides, the CDR3 is TGTGCCAGCAGCACAGGGTACGGCTATGGCTACACCTTC.